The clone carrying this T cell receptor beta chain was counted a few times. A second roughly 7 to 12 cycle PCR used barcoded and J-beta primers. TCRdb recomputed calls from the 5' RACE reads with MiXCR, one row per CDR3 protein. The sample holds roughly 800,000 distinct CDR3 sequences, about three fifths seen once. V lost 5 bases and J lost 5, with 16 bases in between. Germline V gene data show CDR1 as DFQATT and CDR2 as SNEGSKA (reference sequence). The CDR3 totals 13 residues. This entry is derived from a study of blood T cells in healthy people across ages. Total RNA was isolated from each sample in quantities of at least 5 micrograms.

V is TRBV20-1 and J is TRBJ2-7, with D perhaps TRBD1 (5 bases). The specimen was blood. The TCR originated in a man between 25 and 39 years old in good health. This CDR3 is CSALRTPQDEQYF. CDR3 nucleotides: TGCAGTGCTCTTCGGACACCACAAGACGAGCAGTACTTC.